This T cell receptor (beta chain) was profiled in a study of shared clonotypes between healthy human individuals. The CDR3 has 13 amino acids. CDR1 is LNHDA, CDR2 SQIVND, per germline (reference sequence). V shed 8 bases and J shed 0 bases, with 8 bases lying between them. Some clones are missing from TCRdb's copy, which holds only in-frame ones; the method was immunoSEQ multiplex PCR. The data contain about 2 million clones, 85% to 95% of them seen just once; the ten biggest clones take up approximately 0.13%. The source material was naive CD4+ T cells sorted from blood. Noted subset: CD45RA+ positively selected. The rearrangement uses TRBV19 and TRBJ1-3; the D is unclear. The sequence came from a man between 18 and 29 years old in good health. Here the CDR3 reads CASFPTSGNTIYF. The CDR3 DNA sequence: TGTGCCAGTTTCCCTACCTCTGGAAACACCATATATTTT.